This T cell receptor (beta chain) was observed in a study of Graves' ophthalmopathy and Graves' hyperthyroidism. At the level of the study: Untreated patients at initial diagnosis provided peripheral blood.

Additional autoimmune diseases, uncontrolled infections, pregnancy or lactation disqualified patients. Physicians reached a diagnosis by relying on clinical symptoms, serum thyroxine, TRAb, thyroid ultrasound and orbital computed tomography. This clonotype was found a few times. The antigen is undetermined. Trimming removed 3 bases from V and 9 bases from J, with 21 bases in between. CDR1 is KGHSH and CDR2 is LQKENI in the germline V gene. The CDR3 has 17 amino acids. Points from the study as a whole: Ophthalmopathy and stable hyperthyroidism were discriminated by a 13-signature model, with 87.88% sensitivity and about 82% specificity.

Amplification from RNA transcripts yielded the TCR beta CDR3 regions. Scientists carried out first-round RT-PCR using HTBI primers and then a second-round multiplex PCR. TCRdb re-analysed the multiplex PCR reads in MiXCR, keeping a single row per CDR3 protein. Here the sample spans approximately 480,000 distinct CDR3 sequences, roughly 14% being singletons. This sequence originates from a woman in her 30s with Graves' ophthalmopathy. The sequenced material came from blood. V is TRBV18 and J is TRBJ1-6; the D gene is possibly TRBD1 (5 bases). CDR3 in DNA: TGTGCCAGCTCACCGTCGGGGCCGCTTCAGTCTATTTCACCCCTCCACTTT. This translates into CASSPSGPLQSISPLHF.